A selection of T cell receptor beta chains follows, all from one sample in a study of blood T cell repertoires in COVID-19. Sequencing used immunoSEQ multiplex PCR; TCRdb keeps in-frame clones, though not all of them. The sample includes about 280,000 clones, 70% to 90% seen only once; the top ten take about 1%. Material: PBMCs or T cells enriched from blood (not recorded which). These TCRs come from a woman between 25 and 40 years old who had recovered from COVID-19. CDR3s include the opening cysteine and the closing phenylalanine or tryptophan. The order of the fields is clone size, J gene, V gene, D gene, CDR3 DNA, CDR3 protein. The D gene is left open where the match is weak. Only some rows state a clone size, as once, few, many or a class for expanded clones.

NA,TRBJ1-2,TRBV28,TRBD1,TGTGCCAGCGGGACAGGGGGTCACTATGGCTACACCTTC,CASGTGGHYGYTF
NA,TRBJ1-2,TRBV30,TRBD1,TGTGCCTGGGGCATGGGACAGGGTTGGTCTGGCTACACCTTC,CAWGMGQGWSGYTF
NA,TRBJ1-2,TRBV18,TRBD1,TGTGCCAGCTCACCCCTGACAGGGGATGGCTACACCTTC,CASSPLTGDGYTF
NA,TRBJ1-1,TRBV13,TRBD1,TGTGCCAGCAGCTCCCGACAGGGGGTCACTGAAGCTTTCTTT,CASSSRQGVTEAFF
once,TRBJ1-4,TRBV6-5,NA,TGTGCCAGCCTTCTGGACCCCCGGGGTCTGTTTTTT,CASLLDPRGLFF
NA,TRBJ2-1,TRBV3-1/TRBV3-2,TRBD1,TGTGCCAGCAGCCGCATGATCGGACAGGTTGCAAATGAGCAGTTCTTC,CASSRMIGQVANEQFF
NA,TRBJ2-2,TRBV4-1,NA,TGCGCCAGCAGCCAATCAGGGGCCCAGAACACCGGGGAGCTGTTTTTT,CASSQSGAQNTGELFF
NA,TRBJ2-2,TRBV10-2,NA,TGCGCCAGCAGTGTGAGTTTTGGCGGGGAGCTGTTTTTT,CASSVSFGGELFF
NA,TRBJ2-1,TRBV10-1,NA,TGCGCCAGCAGTGAGTCGGTTAGCGTCGTTGAGCAGTTCTTC,CASSESVSVVEQFF
once,TRBJ1-1,TRBV19,NA,TGTGCCAGTAGTCCACCCTACAGGATGAACACTGAAGCTTTCTTT,CASSPPYRMNTEAFF
NA,TRBJ1-1,TRBV6-5,NA,TGTGCCAGCATTAAGGACACCCCCGAAGCTTTCTTT,CASIKDTPEAFF
NA,TRBJ2-3,TRBV7-9,NA,TGTGCCAGCAGCTTAGCCGGCGGTACGCAGTATTTT,CASSLAGGTQYF
NA,TRBJ2-4,TRBV11-3,TRBD1,TGTGCCAGCAGCTCGAACAGGGGGCGTTTGATGAACATTCAGTACTTC,CASSSNRGRLMNIQYF
NA,TRBJ2-5,TRBV21-1,NA,TGTGCCAGCAGCAAAGTTGAGACCGGGACAAATTCAAAAGAGACCCAGTACTTC,CASSKVETGTNSKETQYF
NA,TRBJ2-1,TRBV7-3,TRBD2,TGTGCCAGCAGCTTATCAAGGGCTAGCGGGGGATACAATGAGCAGTTCTTC,CASSLSRASGGYNEQFF
NA,TRBJ1-5,TRBV6-6,NA,TGTGCCAGCAGTTCAGGGGCGTTTCAGCCCCAGCATTTT,CASSSGAFQPQHF
NA,TRBJ1-2,TRBV6-5,TRBD1,TGTGCCAGCAGGGACAGGGTGTCAGCTAACTATGGCTACACCTTC,CASRDRVSANYGYTF
NA,TRBJ2-2,TRBV19,NA,TGTGCCAGCCGGGACACTCGAAACACCGGGGAGCTGTTTTTT,CASRDTRNTGELFF
few,TRBJ2-7,TRBV7-3,NA,TGTGCCAGCAGCCCATCCGAGGCGAGTCGGGAGCAGTACTTC,CASSPSEASREQYF
NA,TRBJ2-7,TRBV28,TRBD2,TGTGCCAGCAGTTTGGCGGGGGGCTCCTACGAGCAGTACTTC,CASSLAGGSYEQYF
once,TRBJ2-3,TRBV4-3,TRBD2,TGCGCCAGCAGCCAAGATTACACTAGCGGGGGGGTAATGACAGATACGCAGTATTTT,CASSQDYTSGGVMTDTQYF
NA,TRBJ2-7,TRBV7-9,NA,TGTGCCAGCAGCTTTGGCCCGAGCGACGAGCAGTACTTC,CASSFGPSDEQYF